The next 9 T cell receptor beta chains were all read from a single sample in a study of neurological immune-mediated disorders. A single record per CDR3 protein comes from TCRdb applying MiXCR to the 5' RACE reads. The sample holds fewer than 40,000 distinct CDR3 sequences; 10% to 15% are singletons and the top ten take around 2.5%. The time point denotes: longitudinal time-point 2. The sequenced sample consisted of PBMCs. These receptors all stem from a woman aged 40 to 49 in good health.

This clonotype was counted ten times or more. The chain has TRBV12-3 or TRBV12-4 and TRBJ1-1, with D unresolved. The ends were cut back, 6 bases at V and 4 bases at J, with 9 bases in the middle. The CDR3 runs 12 residues. CDR3 coding DNA: TGTGCCAGCAGATCAGTGGGCACTGAAGCTTTCTTT. Its translation is CASRSVGTEAFF.

At least ten counts were recorded for this clonotype. The rearrangement joins TRBV7-2 to TRBJ2-2; 7 bases are shared with TRBD2. Trimming at V came to 4 bases and at J to 2 bases, leaving 7 bases not matched to a gene. The CDR3 is made up of 16 amino acids. The V gene's germline CDR1 is SGHTA and CDR2 FQGNSA. The chain's CDR3 is CASSYALAANTGELFF. The CDR3 DNA is TGTGCCAGCAGCTACGCCCTAGCGGCAAACACCGGGGAGCTGTTTTTT.

V is TRBV5-4 and J is TRBJ1-3, with D perhaps TRBD1 (5 bases). The CDR3 contains 14 residues. V was shortened by 2 bases and J by 6 bases, with 12 bases between the two germline ends. Germline CDR1 reads SGHNT; CDR2 reads YYREEE (reference sequence). The CDR3 nucleotides are TGTGCCAGCAGCTTCCGGGGGGTTGAAAACACCATATATTTT. Translating it yields CASSFRGVENTIYF.

This clonotype came up many times. The chain couples TRBV29-1 to TRBJ1-6; a weak D match, TRBD1 (5 bases). The germline V and J ends were trimmed by 6 bases and 5 bases, with 14 bases remaining between them. The CDR3 runs 14 residues. Germline assignment: CDR1 SQVTM and CDR2 ANQGSEA. The CDR3 region is CSVGEGRNNSPLHF. The CDR3 bases are TGCAGCGTCGGTGAGGGGAGAAATAATTCACCCCTCCACTTT.

This clonotype showed up just once. Germline and junction disagree at one end, which may indicate a read error. The chain employs TRBV5-4 and TRBJ2-3; D uncertain. The length of the CDR3 is 14 residues. Germline V gene lookup returns CDR1 SGHNT and CDR2 YYREEE (reference sequence). CDR3: CTSSLSSERDTQYF. CDR3 nucleotides: TGTACCAGCAGCTTGTCCTCGGAGCGAGATACGCAGTATTTT.

This clonotype was counted many times. The chain has TRBV20-1 and TRBJ2-5; TRBD1 aligns across 7 bases. The CDR3 runs to 13 residues. V was clipped by 6 bases and J by 5 bases; unmatched bases: 9. Looked up from germline, CDR1 is DFQATT and CDR2 is SNEGSKA (reference sequence). The CDR3 is CSAGQGVGETQYF. As DNA, the CDR3 is TGCAGTGCGGGGCAGGGGGTCGGGGAGACCCAGTACTTC.

This clonotype was seen many times. This sequence joins TRBV5-1 and TRBJ2-1; 10 nucleotides line up with TRBD1. The V gene's germline CDR1 is SGHRS and CDR2 YFSETQ. The CDR3 is made up of 16 amino acids. V trimming: 0 bases; J trimming: 3 bases; junction bases outside the gene matches: 3. CDR3 DNA sequence: TGCGCCAGCAGCTTGGTTAGGACAGGGGGCTACAATGAGCAGTTCTTC. Translation: CASSLVRTGGYNEQFF.

This clonotype occurred many times. The chain links TRBV7-2 to TRBJ2-1; 14 bases line up with TRBD2. The ends lost 6 bases at V and 9 bases at J; junction bases unmatched: 7. The CDR3 is 15 amino acids. Germline V gives CDR1 SGHTA, CDR2 FQGNSA. CDR3 sequence: CASSSTSGRAGEQFF. The CDR3 DNA follows: TGTGCCAGCAGTTCGACTAGCGGGAGGGCCGGTGAGCAGTTCTTC.

This clonotype showed up many times. This chain links TRBV12-3 or TRBV12-4 with TRBJ1-2, with no clear D. The CDR3 runs to 13 residues. V dropped 5 bases and J dropped 4 bases, with 11 bases sitting between them. The CDR3 region has the DNA TGTGCCAGCAGTCCACAGCTGGGCTATGGCTACACCTTC. Translating gives CASSPQLGYGYTF.